The sequence of this TCR beta chain was determined in a study of shared clonotypes between healthy human individuals. The wider study: The cohort comprised a couple of women and a few men. Their ages spanned 18 to 49 years.

The germline gives CDR1 SGDLS, CDR2 YYNGEE. V was clipped by 0 bases and J by 3 bases, with 8 bases between them. The CDR3 is 14 residues long. Note on this clone: Its antigen is undetermined.

Regarding the study as a whole: Sampling covered blood only; tissue repertoires likely differ. Clonotype sharing levels among donors were expected to vary with sequencing depth.

When replicate PCRs were run on unsorted PBMC, they used 250 to 300 ng DNA, 30,000 to 35,000 T cell genomes. Only in-frame clones appear in the TCRdb table, and some are missing; sequencing was by immunoSEQ multiplex PCR. Among more than 400,000 clones listed, approximately 78% were seen once. The V gene is TRBV9, the J gene TRBJ2-3; D not certain. Sequenced: PBMCs. The clonotype was recovered from a woman aged 40 to 55 in good health. Some clones in this sample may be carry-over from other donors' samples. In DNA form, the CDR3 reads TGTGCCAGCAGCGTAGGGAGCAGAACAGATACGCAGTATTTT. Residues: CASSVGSRTDTQYF.